This record looks at one T cell receptor beta chain sequence and its context. Its antigen is undetermined. The entry originates in a study of CD8 T cells in Susac syndrome. Whole-study findings and limits: The study conceded that its TCR sequencing and HLA analysis involved relatively few individuals.

The RNA, about 0.5 to 1 ug, was put through reverse transcription using random hexamers. Amplification of the TCR beta CDR3 was carried out by immunoSEQ multiplex PCR, which spanned a total of 54 Vbeta and 13 Jbeta segments. TCRdb re-analysed the immunoSEQ multiplex PCR reads in MiXCR, keeping a single row per CDR3 protein. Here the sample spans around 130,000 distinct CDR3 sequences, 80% being singletons. The CDR3 has 11 amino acids. Trimming took 6 bases from V and 4 from J, leaving 9 bases between them. Per germline, CDR1 SQVTM and CDR2 ANQGSEA. High-throughput TCR beta sequencing covered peripheral CD8+ and CD4+ T cells. TEMRA cells underwent FACS enrichment and CD8+ and CD4+ T cells underwent negative isolation.

Sequences were obtained from CD8+ T cells from PBMCs. The chain employs TRBV29-1 and TRBJ1-2, with D tentatively TRBD1 (6 bases). This TCR was recovered from a human donor with multiple sclerosis. The CDR3, as DNA: TGCAGCGTATGGACAGCCTATGGCTACACCTTC. It encodes CSVWTAYGYTF.